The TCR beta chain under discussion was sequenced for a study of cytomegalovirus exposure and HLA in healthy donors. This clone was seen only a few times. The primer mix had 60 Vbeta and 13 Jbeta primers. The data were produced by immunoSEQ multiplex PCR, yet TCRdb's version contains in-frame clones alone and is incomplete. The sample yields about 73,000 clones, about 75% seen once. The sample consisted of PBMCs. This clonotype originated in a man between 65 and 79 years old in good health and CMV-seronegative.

CDR3 nucleotide sequence: TGTGCCAGCAGCCAAACACTAGGGAAATGGGAGACCCAGTACTTC. It encodes CASSQTLGKWETQYF. The J gene is TRBJ2-5, the V gene TRBV6-1; D possibly corresponds to TRBD2 (5 bases). This CDR3 has 15 residues. Germline V lookup: CDR1 MNHNS, CDR2 SASEGT. Trimming stripped 6 bases from V and 5 bases from J, with 19 bases between.